This TCR beta chain was retrieved from a study of blood T cell repertoires in COVID-19. The CDR3 is made up of 14 amino acids. Only in-frame clones appear in the TCRdb table, and some are missing; sequencing was by immunoSEQ multiplex PCR. The sample consists of 150,000 to 200,000 clones, about 91% of them appearing once. The TCR sequence derives from a woman aged 50 to 60 with acute or convalescent COVID-19. What was sequenced was peripheral blood. This sequence joins TRBV21-1 and TRBJ1-5. TRBV21-1 is a known pseudogene. CDR3 sequence (DNA): TGTGCCAGCAGCAATAGCGCGGGGGAGGAGGCCCAGCATTTT. The encoded protein is CASSNSAGEEAQHF.